This is a list of T cell receptor beta chains from one sample in a study of cytomegalovirus exposure and HLA in healthy donors. TCRdb's copy holds only in-frame clones and misses some; the assay was immunoSEQ multiplex PCR. In the table there are 160,000 or so clones, around 79% of which are singletons. Specimen: PBMCs. These receptors originate from a woman aged 40 to 55 in good health and CMV-seronegative. CDR3s include the opening cysteine and the closing phenylalanine or tryptophan. D genes are given only for firm matches. The listing skips clone size in some rows; elsewhere it reads once, few, many or a size class.

>17|TRBV5-4|TRBJ2-3|.|.
CASSLAPRGTGTDTQYF
TGTGCCAGCAGCTTGGCCCCTCGGGGAACTGGCACAGATACGCAGTATTTT
>14|TRBV28|TRBJ1-5|.|.
CASSLPVSNQPQHF
TGTGCCAGCAGTTTACCCGTTAGCAATCAGCCCCAGCATTTT
>15|TRBV27|TRBJ2-5|TRBD2|.
CASSPLAGGRGTQYF
TGTGCCAGCAGTCCACTAGCGGGGGGCCGGGGGACCCAGTACTTC
>15|TRBV19|TRBJ1-1|TRBD1|.
CASWPDRGANTEAFF
TGTGCCAGCTGGCCCGACAGGGGCGCTAACACTGAAGCTTTCTTT
>15|TRBV5-1|TRBJ2-7|.|.
CASSSQGKSSYEQYF
TGCGCCAGCAGCTCCCAGGGTAAAAGCTCCTACGAGCAGTACTTC
>15|TRBV5-4|TRBJ2-7|TRBD2|few
CASSLAPSGGYEQYF
TGTGCCAGCAGTCTCGCCCCTAGCGGGGGCTACGAGCAGTACTTC
>19|TRBV27|TRBJ1-4|.|.
CASSFLPATGDSTNEKLFF
TGTGCCAGCAGTTTTTTACCCGCGACAGGAGATTCAACTAATGAAAAACTGTTTTTT
>17|TRBV13|TRBJ2-2|TRBD2|.
CASSRPGGGANTGELFF
TGTGCCAGCAGCCGCCCGGGGGGGGGCGCGAACACCGGGGAGCTGTTTTTT
>13|TRBV19|TRBJ1-5|.|.
CASSIGVRQPQHF
TGTGCCAGTAGTATTGGAGTAAGGCAGCCCCAGCATTTT
>16|TRBV7-9|TRBJ2-1|TRBD2|.
CASSLNGGGGANEQFF
TGTGCCAGCAGCTTAAACGGTGGCGGGGGGGCAAATGAGCAGTTCTTC
>15|TRBV19|TRBJ1-1|.|.
CASSIRVQGTTEAFF
TGTGCCAGTAGTATAAGGGTCCAGGGGACCACTGAAGCTTTCTTT
>14|TRBV27|TRBJ1-5|TRBD1|.
CASGQGGDNQPQHF
TGTGCCAGCGGTCAGGGGGGCGACAATCAGCCCCAGCATTTT
>14|TRBV27|TRBJ1-1|.|.
CASSPQTSNTEAFF
TGTGCCAGCAGTCCCCAGACATCCAACACTGAAGCTTTCTTT
>15|TRBV6-6|TRBJ2-7|TRBD1|.
CASSYSRQGVGEQYF
TGTGCCAGCAGTTACTCGAGACAGGGGGTGGGCGAGCAGTACTTC
>17|TRBV11-2|TRBJ2-7|TRBD2|.
CASSLAGTSGSQNEQYF
TGTGCCAGCAGCTTGGCCGGGACTAGCGGGAGTCAGAACGAGCAGTACTTC
>14|TRBV6-1|TRBJ1-5|TRBD1|.
CASKQGVSNQPQHF
TGTGCCAGCAAACAGGGGGTTAGCAATCAGCCCCAGCATTTT
>15|TRBV5-6|TRBJ2-5|TRBD1|.
CASSPVGQAQETQYF
TGTGCCAGCAGCCCAGTGGGACAGGCACAAGAGACCCAGTACTTC
>15|TRBV5-1|TRBJ1-5|.|.
CASSFGDGDNQPQHF
TGCGCCAGCAGCTTCGGGGATGGGGACAATCAGCCCCAGCATTTT
>16|TRBV7-9|TRBJ2-1|TRBD2|.
CASSLRRLAGVPEQFF
TGTGCCAGCAGCTTACGAAGGCTAGCGGGAGTTCCTGAGCAGTTCTTC
>14|TRBV10-3|TRBJ2-1|.|once
CAISEDGSYNEQFF
TGTGCCATCAGTGAAGACGGGTCCTACAATGAGCAGTTCTTC
>15|TRBV6-1|TRBJ2-1|TRBD2|once
CASSASGGASNEQFF
TGTGCCAGCAGTGCTAGCGGGGGGGCCTCAAATGAGCAGTTCTTC
>14|TRBV29-1|TRBJ2-7|TRBD2|.
CSVAPGLERGEQYF
TGCAGCGTTGCACCGGGACTAGAGCGTGGCGAGCAGTACTTC
>15|TRBV19|TRBJ2-1|.|.
CASSIGPPGTNEQFF
TGTGCCAGTAGTATAGGACCGCCAGGGACAAATGAGCAGTTCTTC
>14|TRBV28|TRBJ2-7|.|.
CASSLQGSSYEQYF
TGTGCCAGCAGTTTACAGGGGAGCTCCTACGAGCAGTACTTC
>16|TRBV5-1|TRBJ1-3|TRBD1|.
CASSLEQGAAGNTIYF
TGCGCCAGCAGCTTGGAGCAGGGGGCTGCCGGAAACACCATATATTTT
>13|TRBV5-1|TRBJ1-4|.|.
CASSLATGEKLFF
TGCGCCAGCAGCTTGGCGACAGGAGAAAAACTGTTTTTT
>16|TRBV4-1|TRBJ2-1|TRBD1|once
CASSQDWSGTELEQFF
TGCGCCAGCAGCCAAGATTGGTCCGGGACAGAACTTGAGCAGTTCTTC
>15|TRBV9|TRBJ1-6|TRBD1|.
CASSPGDRVDSPLHF
TGTGCCAGCAGCCCAGGGGACAGGGTGGATTCACCCCTCCACTTT
>14|TRBV28|TRBJ1-5|.|.
CASIPGSANQPQHF
TGTGCCAGCATTCCGGGGAGTGCAAATCAGCCCCAGCATTTT
>11|TRBV20-1|TRBJ1-1|.|.
CSAIRNTEAFF
TGCAGTGCTATTAGGAACACTGAAGCTTTCTTT
>12|TRBV10-3|TRBJ2-7|TRBD1|.
CAPRQGRYEQYF
TGCGCCCCCCGACAGGGGCGCTACGAGCAGTACTTC
>16|TRBV6-4|TRBJ2-3|TRBD1|few
CANKKGQALYTDTQYF
TGTGCCAACAAAAAAGGACAGGCTTTGTACACAGATACGCAGTATTTT
>13|TRBV4-3|TRBJ1-1|.|.
CASSQGGNTEAFF
TGCGCCAGCAGCCAAGGGGGCAACACTGAAGCTTTCTTT
>15|TRBV19|TRBJ1-3|.|.
CASSIGQSSGNTIYF
TGTGCCAGTAGTATCGGACAGTCCTCTGGAAACACCATATATTTT
>14|TRBV5-8|TRBJ2-1|TRBD2|.
CASGWGLAYNEQFF
TGTGCCAGCGGGTGGGGACTAGCCTACAATGAGCAGTTCTTC
>13|TRBV6-6|TRBJ2-7|.|.
CAASGGGAYEQYF
TGTGCCGCCTCCGGCGGCGGGGCCTACGAGCAGTACTTC
>14|TRBV5-1|TRBJ1-1|.|.
CASSARQVNTEAFF
TGCGCCAGCAGCGCCCGACAGGTGAACACTGAAGCTTTCTTT
>14|TRBV7-2|TRBJ2-7|TRBD1|.
CASSPRGQAYEQYF
TGTGCCAGCAGCCCGAGGGGACAGGCCTACGAGCAGTACTTC
>14|TRBV2|TRBJ2-2|TRBD2|.
CASGTSGRTGELFF
TGTGCCAGTGGGACTAGCGGGAGAACCGGGGAGCTGTTTTTT
>13|TRBV2|TRBJ2-7|.|few
CASTPRQGYEQYF
TGTGCCAGCACCCCCCGGCAGGGCTACGAGCAGTACTTC
>14|TRBV6-6|TRBJ1-5|.|.
CASSSTTGKQPQHF
TGTGCCAGCAGTTCGACAACAGGGAAACAGCCCCAGCATTTT
>16|TRBV4-3|TRBJ1-1|.|few
CASSQDLQGWNTEAFF
TGCGCCAGCAGCCAAGATCTACAGGGTTGGAACACTGAAGCTTTCTTT
>13|TRBV6-6|TRBJ1-2|TRBD1|few
CATSIGTGYGYTF
TGTGCCACCAGCATAGGGACAGGGTATGGCTACACCTTC
>12|TRBV28|TRBJ2-7|.|.
CASTDRAYEQYF
TGTGCCAGCACGGACAGAGCCTACGAGCAGTACTTC
>14|TRBV11-1|TRBJ2-4|.|.
CASSLGGGNSIQYF
TGTGCCAGCAGCTTAGGGGGCGGGAACAGCATTCAGTACTTC
>17|TRBV19|TRBJ1-5|TRBD1|once
CASRKRGQGESNQPQHF
TGTGCCAGTAGGAAAAGGGGACAGGGGGAGAGCAATCAGCCCCAGCATTTT
>15|TRBV25-1|TRBJ2-7|.|.
CASSETGRYTYEQYF
TGTGCCAGCAGTGAAACAGGCCGTTATACCTACGAGCAGTACTTC
>16|TRBV6-6|TRBJ2-5|TRBD2|once
CASSRTSGRGGETQYF
TGTGCCAGCAGCCGGACTAGCGGGAGAGGGGGGGAGACCCAGTACTTC
>15|TRBV28|TRBJ1-5|TRBD1|.
CASRLGQGRNQPQHF
TGTGCCAGCAGGCTCGGACAGGGACGCAATCAGCCCCAGCATTTT
>14|TRBV6-1|TRBJ1-1|.|.
CASSEYIGETEAFF
TGTGCCAGCAGTGAATATATAGGGGAAACTGAAGCTTTCTTT
>15|TRBV28|TRBJ2-7|TRBD2|few
CASSPGVAGSREQYF
TGTGCCAGCAGCCCCGGAGTAGCGGGGTCTCGGGAGCAGTACTTC